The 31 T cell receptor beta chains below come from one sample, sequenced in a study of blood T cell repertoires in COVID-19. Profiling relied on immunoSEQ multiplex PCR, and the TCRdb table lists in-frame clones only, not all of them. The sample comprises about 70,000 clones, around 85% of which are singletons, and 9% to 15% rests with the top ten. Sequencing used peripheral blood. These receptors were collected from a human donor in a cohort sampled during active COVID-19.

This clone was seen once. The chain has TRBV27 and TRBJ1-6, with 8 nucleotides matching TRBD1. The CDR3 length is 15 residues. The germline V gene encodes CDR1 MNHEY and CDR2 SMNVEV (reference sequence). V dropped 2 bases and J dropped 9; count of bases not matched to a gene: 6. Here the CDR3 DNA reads TGTGCCAGCAGTTTACGCCGGGGACAGGTTTCACCCCTCCACTTT. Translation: CASSLRRGQVSPLHF.

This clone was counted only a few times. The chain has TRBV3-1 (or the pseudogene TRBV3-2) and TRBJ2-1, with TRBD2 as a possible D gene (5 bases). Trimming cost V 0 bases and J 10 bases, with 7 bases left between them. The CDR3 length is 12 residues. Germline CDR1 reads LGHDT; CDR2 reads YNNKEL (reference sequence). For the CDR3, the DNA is TGTGCCAGCAGCCAAGATGCGGGCGAGCAGTTCTTC. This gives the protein CASSQDAGEQFF.

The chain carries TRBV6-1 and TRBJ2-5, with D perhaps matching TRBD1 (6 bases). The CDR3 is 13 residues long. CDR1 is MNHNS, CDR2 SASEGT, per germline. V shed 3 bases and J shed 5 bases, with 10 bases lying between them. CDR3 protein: CASSDRGRETQYF. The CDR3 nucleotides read TGTGCCAGCAGTGACAGGGGAAGGGAGACCCAGTACTTC.

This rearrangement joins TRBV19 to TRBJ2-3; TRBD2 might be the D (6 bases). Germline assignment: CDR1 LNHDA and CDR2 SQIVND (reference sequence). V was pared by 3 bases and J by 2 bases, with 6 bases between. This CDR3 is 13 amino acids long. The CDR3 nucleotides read TGTGCCAGTAGTATGCGGGACACAGATACGCAGTATTTT. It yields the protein CASSMRDTDTQYF.

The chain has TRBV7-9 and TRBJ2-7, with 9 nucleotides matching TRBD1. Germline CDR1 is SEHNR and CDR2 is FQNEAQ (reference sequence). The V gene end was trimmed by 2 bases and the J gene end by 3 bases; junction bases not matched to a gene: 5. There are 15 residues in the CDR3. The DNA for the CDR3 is TGTGCCAGCAGCTTAACAGGGGGCGGTAGCTACGAGCAGTACTTC. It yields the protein CASSLTGGGSYEQYF. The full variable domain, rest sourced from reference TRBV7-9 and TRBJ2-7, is DTGVSQNPRHKITKRGQNVTFRCDPISEHNRLYWYRQTLGQGPEFLTYFQNEAQLEKSRLLSDRFSAERPKGSFSTLEIQRTEQGDSAMYLCASSLTGGGSYEQYFGPGTRLTVT.

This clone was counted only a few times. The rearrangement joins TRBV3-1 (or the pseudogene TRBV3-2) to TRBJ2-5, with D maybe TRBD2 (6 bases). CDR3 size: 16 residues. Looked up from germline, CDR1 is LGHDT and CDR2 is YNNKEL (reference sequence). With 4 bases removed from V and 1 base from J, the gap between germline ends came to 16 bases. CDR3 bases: TGTGCCAGCAGCCGCCGGGGTAGCGGCTTCCAAGAGACCCAGTACTTC. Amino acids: CASSRRGSGFQETQYF.

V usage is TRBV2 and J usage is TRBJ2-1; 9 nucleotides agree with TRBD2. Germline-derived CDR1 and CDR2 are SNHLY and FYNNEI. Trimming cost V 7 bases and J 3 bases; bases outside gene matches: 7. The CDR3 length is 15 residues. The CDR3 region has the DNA TGTGCCAGCACCGAGGGACTAGCACTCTACAATGAGCAGTTCTTC. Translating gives CASTEGLALYNEQFF.

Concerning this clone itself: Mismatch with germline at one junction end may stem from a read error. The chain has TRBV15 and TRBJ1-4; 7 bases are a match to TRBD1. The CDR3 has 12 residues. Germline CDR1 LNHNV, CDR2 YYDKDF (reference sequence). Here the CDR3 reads CATSRDTGQPSF. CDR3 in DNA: TGTGCCACCAGCAGAGATACGGGACAGCCTTCTTTT.

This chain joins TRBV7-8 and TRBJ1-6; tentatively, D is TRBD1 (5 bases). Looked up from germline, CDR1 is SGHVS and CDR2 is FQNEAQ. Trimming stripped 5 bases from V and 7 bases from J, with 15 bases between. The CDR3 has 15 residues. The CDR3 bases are TGTGCCAGCAGCCCCTTACAGGCGAACAATTCACCCCTCCACTTT. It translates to CASSPLQANNSPLHF.

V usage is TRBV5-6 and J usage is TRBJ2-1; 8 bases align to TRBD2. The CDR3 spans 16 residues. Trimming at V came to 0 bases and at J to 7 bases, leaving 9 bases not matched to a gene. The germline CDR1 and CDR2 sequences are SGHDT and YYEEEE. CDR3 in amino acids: CASSLGAGGAVNEQFF. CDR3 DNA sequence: TGTGCCAGCAGCTTGGGGGCCGGGGGGGCCGTAAATGAGCAGTTCTTC.

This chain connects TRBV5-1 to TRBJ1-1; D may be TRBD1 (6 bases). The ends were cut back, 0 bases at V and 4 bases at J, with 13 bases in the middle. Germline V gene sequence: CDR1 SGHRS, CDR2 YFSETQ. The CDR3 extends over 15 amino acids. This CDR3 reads CASSLAETGRTEAFF. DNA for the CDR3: TGCGCCAGCAGCTTGGCCGAGACAGGCCGCACTGAAGCTTTCTTT.

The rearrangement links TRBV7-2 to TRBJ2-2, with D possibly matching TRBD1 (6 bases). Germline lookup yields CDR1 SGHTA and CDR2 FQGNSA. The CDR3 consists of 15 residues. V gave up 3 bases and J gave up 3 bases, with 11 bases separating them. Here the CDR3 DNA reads TGTGCCAGCAGCTTGTACAGGGTAGACACCGGGGAGCTGTTTTTT. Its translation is CASSLYRVDTGELFF.

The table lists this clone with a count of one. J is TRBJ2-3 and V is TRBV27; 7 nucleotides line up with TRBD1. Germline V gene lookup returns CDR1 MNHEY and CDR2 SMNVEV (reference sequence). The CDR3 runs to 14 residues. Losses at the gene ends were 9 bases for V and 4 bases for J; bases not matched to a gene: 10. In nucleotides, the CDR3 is TGTGCCAGTGCTAGACAGGGTATGCCAGATACGCAGTATTTT. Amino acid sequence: CASARQGMPDTQYF.

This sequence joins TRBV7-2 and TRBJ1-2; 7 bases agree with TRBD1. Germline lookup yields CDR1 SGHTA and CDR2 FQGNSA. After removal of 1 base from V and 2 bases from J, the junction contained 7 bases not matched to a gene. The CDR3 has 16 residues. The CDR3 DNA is TGTGCCAGCAGCTTAGTCCCGGGACAGCCGAACTATGGCTACACCTTC. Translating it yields CASSLVPGQPNYGYTF.

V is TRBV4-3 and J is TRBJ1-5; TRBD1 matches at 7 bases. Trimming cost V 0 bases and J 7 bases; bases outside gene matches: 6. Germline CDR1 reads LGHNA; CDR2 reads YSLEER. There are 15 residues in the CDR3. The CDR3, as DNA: TGCGCCAGCAGCCAAGACAGGGGGGTGGGCCAGCCCCAGCATTTT. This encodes CASSQDRGVGQPQHF.

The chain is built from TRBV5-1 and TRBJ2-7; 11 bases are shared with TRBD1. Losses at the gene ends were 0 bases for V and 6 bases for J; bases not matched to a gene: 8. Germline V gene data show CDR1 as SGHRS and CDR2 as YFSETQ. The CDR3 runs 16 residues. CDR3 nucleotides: TGCGCCAGCAGCTTGGCTCGGACAGGGGGCGTGAGCGAGCAGTACTTC. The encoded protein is CASSLARTGGVSEQYF.

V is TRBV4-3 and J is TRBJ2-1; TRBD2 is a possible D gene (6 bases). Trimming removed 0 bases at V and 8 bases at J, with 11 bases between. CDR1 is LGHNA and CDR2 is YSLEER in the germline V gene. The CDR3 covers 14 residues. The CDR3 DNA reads TGCGCCAGCAGCCAAGACCGAAGCGGGTATGAGCAGTTCTTC. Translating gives CASSQDRSGYEQFF.

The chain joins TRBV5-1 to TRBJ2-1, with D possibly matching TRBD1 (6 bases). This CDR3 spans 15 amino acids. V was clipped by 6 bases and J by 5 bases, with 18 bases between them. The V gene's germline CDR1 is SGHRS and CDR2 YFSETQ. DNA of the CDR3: TGCGCCAGCACCTTTCCGGGGACAAGCAACAATGAGCAGTTCTTC. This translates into CASTFPGTSNNEQFF.

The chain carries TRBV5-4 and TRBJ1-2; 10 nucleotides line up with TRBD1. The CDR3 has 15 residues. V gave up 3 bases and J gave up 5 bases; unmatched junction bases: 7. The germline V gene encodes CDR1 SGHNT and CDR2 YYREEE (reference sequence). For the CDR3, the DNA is TGTGCCAGCAGCTCAGGCCGGGACAGGGGTTATGGCTACACCTTC. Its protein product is CASSSGRDRGYGYTF.

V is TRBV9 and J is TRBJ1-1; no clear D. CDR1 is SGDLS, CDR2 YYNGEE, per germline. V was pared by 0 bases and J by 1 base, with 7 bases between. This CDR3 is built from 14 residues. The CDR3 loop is CASSVGLTNTEAFF. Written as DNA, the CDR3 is TGTGCCAGCAGCGTAGGACTGACGAACACTGAAGCTTTCTTT.

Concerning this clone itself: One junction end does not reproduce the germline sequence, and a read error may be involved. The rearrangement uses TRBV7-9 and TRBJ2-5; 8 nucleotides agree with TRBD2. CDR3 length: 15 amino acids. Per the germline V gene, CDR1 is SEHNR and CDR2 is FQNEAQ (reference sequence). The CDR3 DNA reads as TGTGCCAGCAGCCGGTTTACGAGCCAGCGGGGGCCCGACAACTTC. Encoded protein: CASSRFTSQRGPDNF.

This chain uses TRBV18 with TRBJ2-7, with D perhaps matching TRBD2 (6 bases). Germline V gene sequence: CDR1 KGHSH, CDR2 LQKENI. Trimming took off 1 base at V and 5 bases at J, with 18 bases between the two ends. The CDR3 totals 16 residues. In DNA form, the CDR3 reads TGTGCCAGCTCACCACTTCTGAGCGGAGGCGGGGACGAGCAGTACTTC. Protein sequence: CASSPLLSGGGDEQYF.

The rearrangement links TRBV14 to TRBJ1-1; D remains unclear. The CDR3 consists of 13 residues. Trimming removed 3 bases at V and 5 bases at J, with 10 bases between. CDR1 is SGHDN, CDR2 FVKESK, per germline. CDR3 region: CASSHNSMTEAFF. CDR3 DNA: TGTGCCAGCAGCCATAACAGTATGACTGAAGCTTTCTTT.

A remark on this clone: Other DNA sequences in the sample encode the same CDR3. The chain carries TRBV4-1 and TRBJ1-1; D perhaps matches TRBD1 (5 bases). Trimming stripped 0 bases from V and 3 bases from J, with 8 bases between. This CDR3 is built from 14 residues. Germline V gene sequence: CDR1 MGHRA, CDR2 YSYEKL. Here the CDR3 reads CASSQDLQDTEAFF. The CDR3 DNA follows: TGCGCCAGCAGCCAAGATCTACAGGACACTGAAGCTTTCTTT.

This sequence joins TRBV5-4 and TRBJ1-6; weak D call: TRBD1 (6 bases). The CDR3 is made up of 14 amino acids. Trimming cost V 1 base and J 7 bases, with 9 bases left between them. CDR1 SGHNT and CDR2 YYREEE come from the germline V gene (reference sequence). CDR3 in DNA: TGTGCCAGCAGCTTGACAGGGTACAATTCACCCCTCCACTTT. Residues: CASSLTGYNSPLHF.

CDR3 nucleotides: TGTGCCAGCAGCTTCCGCGGGGGGAGTAACGAGCAGTACTTC. Translated: CASSFRGGSNEQYF. The chain employs TRBV7-9 and TRBJ2-7; the match to TRBD2 covers 8 bases. CDR3 length: 14 amino acids. V lost 3 bases and J lost 5; bases outside the gene matches: 6. Looked up from germline, CDR1 is SEHNR and CDR2 is FQNEAQ (reference sequence).

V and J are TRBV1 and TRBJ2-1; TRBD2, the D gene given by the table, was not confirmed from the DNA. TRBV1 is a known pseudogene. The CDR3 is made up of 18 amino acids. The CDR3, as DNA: TGCACCAGCAGCCAAGATAGGGGCGGGGGGGCCGAGTTGAATGAGCAGTTCTTC. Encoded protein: CTSSQDRGGGAELNEQFF.

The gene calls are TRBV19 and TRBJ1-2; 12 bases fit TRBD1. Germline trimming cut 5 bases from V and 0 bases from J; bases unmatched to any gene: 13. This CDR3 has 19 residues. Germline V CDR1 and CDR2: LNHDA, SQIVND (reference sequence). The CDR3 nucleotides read TGTGCCAGTAGTGGTCGGGACAGGGGGCCCTTATCAGCTAACTATGGCTACACCTTC. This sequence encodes CASSGRDRGPLSANYGYTF.

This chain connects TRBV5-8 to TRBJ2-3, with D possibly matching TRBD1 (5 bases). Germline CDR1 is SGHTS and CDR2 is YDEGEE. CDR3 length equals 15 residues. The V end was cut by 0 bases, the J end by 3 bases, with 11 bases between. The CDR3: CASSLGRVGTDTQYF. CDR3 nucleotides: TGTGCCAGCAGCTTGGGCAGGGTTGGTACAGATACGCAGTATTTT.

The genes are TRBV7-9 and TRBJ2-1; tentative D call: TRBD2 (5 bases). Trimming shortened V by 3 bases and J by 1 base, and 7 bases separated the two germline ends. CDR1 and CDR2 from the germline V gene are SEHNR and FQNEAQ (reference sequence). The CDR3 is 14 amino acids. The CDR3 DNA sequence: TGTGCCAGCAGCTTTCCGGGGTCCTACAATGAGCAGTTCTTC. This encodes CASSFPGSYNEQFF.

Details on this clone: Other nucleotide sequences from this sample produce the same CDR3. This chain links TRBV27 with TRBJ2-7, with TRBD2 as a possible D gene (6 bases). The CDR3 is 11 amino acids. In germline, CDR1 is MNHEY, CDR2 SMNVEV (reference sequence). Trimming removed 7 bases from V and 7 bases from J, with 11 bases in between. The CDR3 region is CASMRAGEQYF. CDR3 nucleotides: TGTGCCAGCATGCGGGCGGGGGAGCAGTACTTC.